Shown below are 31 T cell receptor beta chains from a single sample sequenced in a study of T cell responses to AZD1222 COVID-19 vaccine. TCRdb's copy holds only in-frame clones and misses some; the assay was immunoSEQ multiplex PCR. The sample lists roughly 180,000 clones, about 89% occurring once. Specimen: peripheral blood, collected on day 0 of AZD1222 vaccination. The receptors come from an adult in good health.

The rearrangement uses TRBV5-1 and TRBJ2-4; 11 bases fit TRBD1. This CDR3 is 14 amino acids long. The trim removed 3 bases at V and 6 bases at J, leaving 2 bases unmatched. Germline assignment: CDR1 SGHRS and CDR2 YFSETQ. DNA of the CDR3: TGCGCCAGCAGCTCTGGACAGGGGGCAAACATTCAGTACTTC. It encodes CASSSGQGANIQYF.

The V gene is TRBV19, the J gene TRBJ1-1; 7 nucleotides align to TRBD1. CDR3 size: 14 residues. V shed 2 bases, J shed 9 bases, and the junction held 9 bases outside the gene matches. CDR1 is LNHDA and CDR2 is SQIVND in the germline V gene (reference sequence). The CDR3 loop reads CASSIIGTVSQAFF. DNA of the CDR3: TGTGCCAGTAGTATAATAGGGACAGTCTCCCAAGCTTTCTTT.

The rearrangement uses TRBV5-5 and TRBJ1-2; D perhaps matches TRBD1 (5 bases). The CDR3 runs 14 residues. The V gene lost 1 base and the J gene lost 8 bases, with 15 bases spanning the gap. The germline V gene encodes CDR1 SGHKS and CDR2 YYEKEE (reference sequence). The CDR3 nucleotides read TGTGCCAGCAGCTTGTGGTCGGACACAGACGGCTACACCTTC. Translated, it gives CASSLWSDTDGYTF.

The rearrangement joins TRBV4-2 to TRBJ2-1, with D possibly being TRBD2 (5 bases). The V end was cut by 1 base, the J end by 7 bases, with 8 bases between. Germline loops: CDR1 LGHNA, CDR2 YNFKEQ. The CDR3 runs 13 residues. The CDR3 here is CASSQARGNEQFF. The CDR3, as DNA: TGTGCCAGCAGCCAAGCTCGGGGAAATGAGCAGTTCTTC.

This chain joins TRBV28 and TRBJ1-4; TRBD1 agrees at 7 bases. After removal of 5 bases from V and 0 bases from J, the junction contained 6 bases not matched to a gene. CDR1 MDHEN and CDR2 SYDVKM come from the germline V gene. The CDR3 is 16 amino acids. The CDR3 sequence is CASSTTGSATNEKLFF. The CDR3 DNA reads TGTGCCAGCAGTACGACAGGGAGTGCAACTAATGAAAAACTGTTTTTT.

The chain uses TRBV7-9 and TRBJ2-1; TRBD2 agrees at 13 bases. Trimming took 3 bases from V and 5 from J; bases not matched to a gene: 7. The CDR3 has 17 residues. The germline V gene encodes CDR1 SEHNR and CDR2 FQNEAQ (reference sequence). In DNA form, the CDR3 reads TGTGCCAGCAGCTTCCACCCAGGGACTAGCGGGGACAATGAGCAGTTCTTC. It specifies CASSFHPGTSGDNEQFF.

The chain recombines TRBV2 with TRBJ2-7; perhaps TRBD2 as D (6 bases). Germline V gene sequence: CDR1 SNHLY, CDR2 FYNNEI. The CDR3 spans 15 residues. Trimming left V 8 bases short and J 0 bases short, with 17 bases between. CDR3 loop: CASGPGRRGSYEQYF. In nucleotides, the CDR3 is TGTGCCAGCGGACCTGGCAGGAGGGGCTCCTACGAGCAGTACTTC.

The chain employs TRBV9 and TRBJ2-3; D gene uncertain. V lost 1 base, J lost 3 bases, and 3 bases lay in between. CDR1 SGDLS and CDR2 YYNGEE come from the germline V gene. This CDR3 spans 12 amino acids. The CDR3 bases are TGTGCCAGCAGCGTATCAACAGATACGCAGTATTTT. It encodes CASSVSTDTQYF.

The chain has TRBV19 and TRBJ1-5; D perhaps matches TRBD1 (5 bases). Germline V lookup: CDR1 LNHDA, CDR2 SQIVND (reference sequence). Trimming stripped 7 bases from V and 1 base from J, with 11 bases between. The CDR3 loop spans 14 amino acids. This chain's CDR3 is CASTQWGSNQPQHF. The CDR3 bases are TGTGCCAGTACCCAGTGGGGGAGCAATCAGCCCCAGCATTTT.

CDR3 DNA: TGTGCCAGCAGCGCCGCCGGGGGGACAGCTGGCTACACCTTC. Protein product: CASSAAGGTAGYTF. V usage is TRBV7-3 and J usage is TRBJ1-2; 7 bases match TRBD1. The length of the CDR3 is 14 residues. V shed 5 bases, J shed 7 bases, and the junction held 10 bases outside the gene matches. The germline V gene encodes CDR1 SGHTA and CDR2 FQGTGA.

This clone was observed a single time. V and J are TRBV28 and TRBJ1-1, with D perhaps matching TRBD1 (5 bases). CDR1 and CDR2 from the germline V gene are MDHEN and SYDVKM. There are 13 residues in the CDR3. With 5 bases removed from V and 11 bases from J, the gap between germline ends came to 18 bases. The CDR3 DNA is TGTGCCAGCAGTCCCCCCCCAGGGTTGGCGGCTTTCTTT. It is translated as CASSPPPGLAAFF.

The genes are TRBV15 and TRBJ1-5, with TRBD1 as a possible D gene (5 bases). The V gene lost 0 bases and the J gene lost 4 bases, with 10 bases spanning the gap. The germline CDR1 and CDR2 sequences are LNHNV and YYDKDF (reference sequence). The CDR3 loop spans 15 amino acids. CDR3 sequence reads: CATSRDRGANQPQHF. The CDR3 coding sequence is TGTGCCACCAGCAGAGATAGAGGGGCTAATCAGCCCCAGCATTTT.

The chain recombines TRBV4-1 with TRBJ2-5; D is perhaps TRBD2 (7 bases). The CDR3 covers 16 residues. CDR1 is MGHRA, CDR2 YSYEKL, per germline. The V end was cut by 0 bases, the J end by 2 bases, with 13 bases between. The CDR3 loop is CASSQEGGLGQETQYF. The DNA of the CDR3 is TGCGCCAGCAGCCAAGAGGGGGGGCTTGGGCAAGAGACCCAGTACTTC.

The V call is TRBV28, the J call TRBJ1-5; no reliable D call. This CDR3 contains 12 residues. From germline, CDR1 is MDHEN and CDR2 SYDVKM. Deletions cut 6 bases from V and 3 bases from J, with 6 bases between. The CDR3 loop is CASRPANQPQHF. In nucleotides, the CDR3 is TGTGCCAGCAGACCGGCCAATCAGCCCCAGCATTTT.

This clone was seen only a few times. V usage is TRBV28 and J usage is TRBJ2-7, with 10 bases identical to TRBD2. Trimming took 3 bases from V and 1 from J; bases not matched to a gene: 15. The germline gives CDR1 MDHEN, CDR2 SYDVKM. This CDR3 is built from 19 residues. CDR3 in DNA: TGTGCCAGCAGTTTGAGATATCCTAGCGGGAGAGTTGAGTCCTACGAGCAGTACTTC. Its protein product is CASSLRYPSGRVESYEQYF. Complete variable domain (other parts from reference TRBV28 and TRBJ2-7): DVKVTQSSRYLVKRTGEKVFLECVQDMDHENMFWYRQDPGLGLRLIYFSYDVKMKEKGDIPEGYSVSREKKERFSLILESASTNQTSMYLCASSLRYPSGRVESYEQYFGPGTRLTVT.

This chain's CDR3 is CASSYRRGQGMNTEAFF. The CDR3 coding sequence is TGTGCCAGCAGTTACAGGCGTGGACAGGGAATGAACACTGAAGCTTTCTTT. The chain uses TRBV6-2 or TRBV6-3 and TRBJ1-1, with TRBD1 identical over 8 bases. Germline assignment: CDR1 MNHEY and CDR2 SVGEGT. The J segment lost 0 bases and the V segment lost 2 bases, leaving 8 bases of the junction unmatched. This CDR3 comprises 17 residues.

This rearrangement joins TRBV7-6 to TRBJ1-4; 7 bases map to TRBD1. The CDR3 has 16 residues. Germline V gene lookup returns CDR1 SGHVS and CDR2 FNYEAQ. V gave up 2 bases and J gave up 7 bases; unmatched junction bases: 10. CDR3 sequence: CASSLNPRQGGEKLFF. CDR3 in DNA: TGTGCCAGCAGCTTAAATCCCCGCCAGGGGGGTGAAAAACTGTTTTTT.

The chain couples TRBV19 to TRBJ2-2; 8 bases align to TRBD1. Per the germline V gene, CDR1 is LNHDA and CDR2 is SQIVND (reference sequence). With 8 bases clipped from V and 4 bases from J, the junction kept 9 bases outside the gene matches. The CDR3 is made up of 15 amino acids. The CDR3 spells CASGVTGGGTGELFF. The CDR3 nucleotides are TGTGCCAGTGGAGTAACAGGGGGTGGCACCGGGGAGCTGTTTTTT.

The chain uses TRBV7-3 and TRBJ2-1, with 9 positions matching TRBD2. CDR3 length: 15 residues. The V gene end was trimmed by 3 bases and the J gene end by 4 bases; junction bases not matched to a gene: 4. Germline V CDR1 and CDR2: SGHTA, FQGTGA. As DNA, the CDR3 is TGTGCCAGCAGCTTGCGACTAGCGGAGTACAATGAGCAGTTCTTC. Translation gives CASSLRLAEYNEQFF.

This clone was counted a few times. The chain links TRBV18 to TRBJ2-7; tentative D call: TRBD1 (5 bases). The CDR3 extends over 13 amino acids. Germline values: CDR1 KGHSH, CDR2 LQKENI. Deletions cut 6 bases from V and 3 bases from J, with 12 bases between. In nucleotides, the CDR3 is TGTGCCAGCTCGAACCTCAGGGTCTACGAGCAGTACTTC. Translating it yields CASSNLRVYEQYF.

The chain combines TRBV9 with TRBJ2-1; 9 bases align to TRBD2. Germline assignment: CDR1 SGDLS and CDR2 YYNGEE. Trimming took 0 bases from V and 9 from J; bases not matched to a gene: 19. The CDR3 spans 19 residues. CDR3 in DNA: TGTGCCAGCAGCGTAGGCCCCCCCGGAGGAGGCGGGAGGGCCAGTGAGCAGTTCTTC. Protein sequence: CASSVGPPGGGGRASEQFF.

The rearrangement links TRBV19 to TRBJ2-2; 10 bases agree with TRBD1. CDR1 is LNHDA and CDR2 is SQIVND in the germline V gene (reference sequence). The CDR3 sequence is 16 residues long. The V and J ends lost 4 bases and 6 bases, in that order; junction bases with no gene match: 8. This CDR3 is CASSRGQGMGAGELFF. For the CDR3, the DNA is TGTGCCAGTAGTAGGGGACAGGGGATGGGAGCCGGGGAGCTGTTTTTT.

V and J are TRBV20-1 and TRBJ2-5, with TRBD2 matching 8 bases. Per germline, CDR1 DFQATT and CDR2 SNEGSKA (reference sequence). The CDR3 contains 16 residues. Trimming at V came to 3 bases and at J to 0 bases, leaving 9 bases not matched to a gene. In DNA form, the CDR3 reads TGCAGTGCTAGTGCTGCGGGAGGATTCTACCAAGAGACCCAGTACTTC. This translates into CSASAAGGFYQETQYF.

The chain combines TRBV5-6 with TRBJ1-1; D might be TRBD1 (5 bases). Trimming cost V 0 bases and J 2 bases, with 11 bases left between them. From germline, CDR1 is SGHDT and CDR2 YYEEEE. This CDR3 is 15 amino acids long. As DNA, the CDR3 is TGTGCCAGCAGCTTGGCGCGCAGGGTTAACACTGAAGCTTTCTTT. Protein sequence: CASSLARRVNTEAFF.

In this sample, this clone turned up once. This chain uses TRBV6-4 with TRBJ2-3, with D tentatively TRBD1 or TRBD2 (5 bases each). The CDR3 totals 15 residues. V was shortened by 6 bases and J by 5 bases, with 18 bases between the two germline ends. From germline, CDR1 is MRHNA and CDR2 SNTAGT. In nucleotides, the CDR3 is TGTGCCAGCAGCGAGGACGCCTCGGGGCGAGATACGCAGTATTTT. Amino acids: CASSEDASGRDTQYF.

The chain combines TRBV4-3 with TRBJ2-7; the match to TRBD2 covers 8 bases. This CDR3 comprises 15 residues. Germline V gene sequence: CDR1 LGHNA, CDR2 YSLEER. With V trimmed by 0 bases and J by 5 bases, 6 bases remained unmatched. The CDR3, as DNA: TGCGCCAGCAGCCAAGAGAGGACTAGCTATAACGAGCAGTACTTC. Residues: CASSQERTSYNEQYF.

V usage is TRBV5-1 and J usage is TRBJ1-6; weak D call: TRBD1 (5 bases). V lost 4 bases and J lost 7, with 21 bases in between. The germline V gene encodes CDR1 SGHRS and CDR2 YFSETQ. The CDR3 runs 17 residues. The CDR3 coding sequence is TGCGCCAGCAGCCCCACGGTGGGGCGCCAGGACAATTCACCCCTCCACTTT. This encodes CASSPTVGRQDNSPLHF.

This rearrangement joins TRBV5-6 to TRBJ2-7; 10 bases agree with TRBD1. This CDR3 region has 14 residues. V gave up 2 bases and J gave up 6 bases; unmatched junction bases: 5. In germline, CDR1 is SGHDT, CDR2 YYEEEE. CDR3 coding DNA: TGTGCCAGCAGCTTCGGGACAGGGGACCGCGAGCAGTACTTC. This translates into CASSFGTGDREQYF.

The chain has TRBV11-2 and TRBJ2-5; D perhaps matches TRBD2 (7 bases). CDR3 length equals 13 residues. CDR1 is SGHAT and CDR2 is FQNNGV in the germline V gene. Trimming removed 5 bases from V and 10 bases from J, with 17 bases in between. Here the CDR3 reads CASSGEGGRLQYF. DNA of the CDR3: TGTGCCAGCAGCGGGGAGGGGGGTCGCCTCCAGTACTTC.

V usage is TRBV4-3 and J usage is TRBJ1-5, with D perhaps TRBD1 (6 bases). The CDR3 covers 16 residues. The ends were cut back, 3 bases at V and 7 bases at J, with 19 bases in the middle. CDR1 and CDR2 from the germline V gene are LGHNA and YSLEER. The CDR3 region is CASSQGTGAQRQPQHF. The CDR3 DNA reads TGCGCCAGCAGCCAGGGGACGGGGGCGCAACGACAGCCCCAGCATTTT.

This chain joins TRBV11-3 and TRBJ2-5; no clear D. CDR1 and CDR2 (germline): SGHNT, YENEEA. Trimming took 5 bases from V and 5 from J, leaving 12 bases between them. The CDR3 runs to 13 residues. The CDR3 DNA follows: TGTGCCAGCAGCCTATCCCATAGGGAGACCCAGTACTTC. This codes for CASSLSHRETQYF.